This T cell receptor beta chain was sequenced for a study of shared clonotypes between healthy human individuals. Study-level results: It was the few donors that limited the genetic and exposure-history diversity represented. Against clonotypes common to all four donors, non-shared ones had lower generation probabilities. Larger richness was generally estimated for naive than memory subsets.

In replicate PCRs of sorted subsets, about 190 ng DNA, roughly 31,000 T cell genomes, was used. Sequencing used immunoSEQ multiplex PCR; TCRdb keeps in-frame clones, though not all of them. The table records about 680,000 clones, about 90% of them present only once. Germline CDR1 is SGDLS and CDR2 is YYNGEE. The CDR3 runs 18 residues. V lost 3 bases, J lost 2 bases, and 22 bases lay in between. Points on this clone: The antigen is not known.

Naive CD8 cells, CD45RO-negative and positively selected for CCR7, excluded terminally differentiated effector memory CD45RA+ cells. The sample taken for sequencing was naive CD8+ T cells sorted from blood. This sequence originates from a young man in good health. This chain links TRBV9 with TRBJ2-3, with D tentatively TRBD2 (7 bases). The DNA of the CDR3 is TGTGCCAGCAGCGCAAAGGGGGGACTAACTTCCTTCACAGATACGCAGTATTTT. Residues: CASSAKGGLTSFTDTQYF.